The 15 T cell receptor beta chains listed next were all sequenced from one sample in a study of OX40 agonist ivuxolimab in advanced cancers. Using immunoSEQ multiplex PCR, the repertoire was profiled, and TCRdb retains in-frame clones only, with some absent. Among under 95,000 clones listed, 86% were seen once. The sequencing used CD4+ or CD8+ T cells sorted from blood, collected in a trial of the OX40 agonist ivuxolimab. The source of these receptors is an adult with an advanced solid tumor such as melanoma, head and neck, liver or kidney cancer.

This clone was detected once. The chain is built from TRBV6-1 and TRBJ2-3, with TRBD1 identical over 8 bases. V dropped 8 bases and J dropped 1; count of bases not matched to a gene: 5. The length of the CDR3 is 14 residues. Germline CDR1 reads MNHNS; CDR2 reads SASEGT. The CDR3 spells CASSLQGGTDTQYF. Written as DNA, the CDR3 is TGTGCCAGCTCACTACAGGGGGGCACAGATACGCAGTATTTT.

The V and J genes are TRBV5-1 and TRBJ2-2; tentatively, D is TRBD2 (5 bases). The CDR3 is 15 amino acids. Trimming removed 5 bases at V and 6 bases at J, with 17 bases between. Per germline, CDR1 SGHRS and CDR2 YFSETQ. The CDR3 reads CASRGLVASPGELFF. For the CDR3, the DNA is TGCGCCAGCAGAGGATTAGTGGCTAGCCCCGGGGAGCTGTTTTTT.

The V gene is TRBV9, the J gene TRBJ2-1; 13 nucleotides align to TRBD2. CDR1 and CDR2 (germline): SGDLS, YYNGEE. The CDR3 is 16 residues long. V shed 4 bases, J shed 10 bases, and the junction held 11 bases outside the gene matches. CDR3 DNA sequence: TGTGCCAGCAGCCCTCGACTAGCGGGAGGCCGGGACGAGCAGTTCTTC. It yields the protein CASSPRLAGGRDEQFF.

The CDR3 DNA follows: TGCGCCAGCAGCGAATCGACAGGGACCTACAATGAGCAGTTCTTC. It codes for CASSESTGTYNEQFF. V gene TRBV5-1 combines with J gene TRBJ2-1, with 7 nucleotides matching TRBD1. Germline-derived CDR1 and CDR2 are SGHRS and YFSETQ. With V trimmed by 4 bases and J by 2 bases, 6 bases remained unmatched. The CDR3 extends over 15 amino acids.

This clone was detected once. The genes are TRBV2 and TRBJ1-2; D is undetermined. The CDR3 extends over 13 amino acids. CDR1 SNHLY and CDR2 FYNNEI come from the germline V gene. V was pared by 4 bases and J by 7 bases, with 13 bases between. The CDR3 is CASSVQGFSGYTF. For the CDR3, the DNA is TGTGCCAGCAGTGTCCAAGGGTTCAGTGGCTACACCTTC.

V gene TRBV5-1 combines with J gene TRBJ2-1; a possible D gene is TRBD1 (6 bases). Germline assignment: CDR1 SGHRS and CDR2 YFSETQ. This CDR3 comprises 15 residues. V dropped 0 bases and J dropped 8 bases, with 15 bases sitting between them. As DNA, the CDR3 is TGCGCCAGCAGCTTGGCCCGTCAGGGGATGGATGAGCAGTTCTTC. Amino acids: CASSLARQGMDEQFF.

The V call is TRBV5-1, the J call TRBJ2-1; D gene ambiguous. The germline V and J ends were trimmed by 8 bases and 7 bases, with 16 bases remaining between them. The CDR3 contains 13 residues. Germline assignment: CDR1 SGHRS and CDR2 YFSETQ. As DNA, the CDR3 is TGCGCCAGTAAACGCGCGCAACGGAATGAGCAGTTCTTC. This translates into CASKRAQRNEQFF.

This chain links TRBV6-4 with TRBJ1-2, with TRBD1 matching 8 bases. The J segment lost 9 bases and the V segment lost 0 bases, leaving 3 bases of the junction unmatched. Germline CDR1 and CDR2: MRHNA and SNTAGT. This CDR3 comprises 13 residues. Here the CDR3 DNA reads TGTGCCAGCAGTGACTCGTGGACAGGGCGCTACACCTTC. It codes for CASSDSWTGRYTF.

The chain joins TRBV28 to TRBJ2-1, with D tentatively TRBD1 or TRBD2 (5 bases each). V dropped 5 bases and J dropped 10 bases, with 18 bases sitting between them. Per the germline V gene, CDR1 is MDHEN and CDR2 is SYDVKM. This CDR3 is 14 amino acids long. CDR3 residues: CASSTPTVWGEQFF. The CDR3 bases are TGTGCCAGCAGTACTCCGACAGTGTGGGGGGAGCAGTTCTTC.

The CDR3 sequence: CASSLTGTGISQETQYF. The CDR3 region has the DNA TGTGCCAGCAGCCTAACCGGGACAGGGATTTCCCAAGAGACCCAGTACTTC. The chain carries TRBV7-6 and TRBJ2-5, with TRBD1 matching 9 bases. This CDR3 region has 17 residues. CDR1 and CDR2 from the germline V gene are SGHVS and FNYEAQ. The J segment lost 1 base and the V segment lost 5 bases, leaving 11 bases of the junction unmatched.

V usage is TRBV27 and J usage is TRBJ1-2, with TRBD1 matching over 7 bases. The CDR3 totals 14 residues. Germline V gene sequence: CDR1 MNHEY, CDR2 SMNVEV (reference sequence). The ends lost 5 bases at V and 5 bases at J; junction bases unmatched: 8. In DNA form, the CDR3 reads TGTGCCAGCAGTGAGGGGGCGCAGACATATGGCTACACCTTC. Protein product: CASSEGAQTYGYTF.

The genes are TRBV7-8 and TRBJ2-7; D gene uncertain. Germline V gives CDR1 SGHVS, CDR2 FQNEAQ. The CDR3 is 13 residues long. V lost 6 bases, J lost 2 bases, and 11 bases lay in between. DNA of the CDR3: TGTGCCAGCAGAGAAGGGATCCCCTACGAGCAGTACTTC. As protein: CASREGIPYEQYF. Using reference TRBV7-8 and TRBJ2-7 for the parts outside the CDR3, the full variable domain is GAGVSQSPRYKVAKRGQDVALRCDPISGHVSLFWYQQALGQGPEFLTYFQNEAQLDKSGLPSDRFFAERPEGSVSTLKIQRTQQEDSAVYLCASREGIPYEQYFGPGTRLTVT.

The gene calls are TRBV7-3 and TRBJ2-1; D unclear. From germline, CDR1 is SGHTA and CDR2 FQGTGA. The CDR3 extends over 12 amino acids. Trimming pared 5 bases from V and 7 bases from J, leaving 9 bases between. CDR3 sequence reads: CASSQRQNEQFF. CDR3 coding DNA: TGTGCCAGCAGCCAACGGCAGAATGAGCAGTTCTTC.

The genes are TRBV6-5 and TRBJ1-3; TRBD1 agrees at 8 bases. V trimming: 5 bases; J trimming: 1 base; junction bases outside the gene matches: 4. CDR1 and CDR2 (germline): MNHEY, SVGAGI. The CDR3 loop spans 15 amino acids. This chain's CDR3 is CASSKGQASGNTIYF. DNA of the CDR3: TGTGCCAGCAGTAAGGGACAGGCATCTGGAAACACCATATATTTT.

The chain couples TRBV5-1 to TRBJ1-3, with 7 positions matching TRBD1. The germline V gene encodes CDR1 SGHRS and CDR2 YFSETQ. CDR3 length: 16 amino acids. Trimming at V came to 3 bases and at J to 0 bases, leaving 6 bases not matched to a gene. CDR3 sequence reads: CASSSKGAASGNTIYF. Here the CDR3 DNA reads TGCGCCAGCAGCTCTAAGGGGGCAGCCTCTGGAAACACCATATATTTT. The full variable domain, completed using reference TRBV5-1 and TRBJ1-3, is KAGVTQTPRYLIKTRGQQVTLSCSPISGHRSVSWYQQTPGQGLQFLFEYFSETQRNKGNFPGRFSGRQFSNSRSEMNVSTLELGDSALYLCASSSKGAASGNTIYFGEGSWLTVV.